This passage covers 23 T cell receptor beta chains from one sample sequenced in a study of cytomegalovirus exposure and HLA in healthy donors. With 60 Vbeta and 13 Jbeta primers, the PCR was carried out. TCRdb's table, derived via immunoSEQ multiplex PCR, lists solely in-frame clones and lacks some. This table holds fewer than 80,000 clones, around 80% found once. Material for sequencing was PBMCs. The receptors originated from a man aged 30-40 years in good health and CMV-seronegative.

The chain is built from TRBV5-8 and TRBJ2-4, with 9 nucleotides matching TRBD1. Germline lookup yields CDR1 SGHTS and CDR2 YDEGEE. The CDR3 covers 15 residues. Losses at the gene ends were 4 bases for V and 6 bases for J; bases not matched to a gene: 8. The chain's CDR3 is CASSPRGQGGNIQYF. The CDR3, as DNA: TGTGCCAGCAGCCCCCGGGGACAGGGTGGAAACATTCAGTACTTC.

The chain uses TRBV7-2 and TRBJ1-6, with TRBD1 matching 8 bases. Germline V gene lookup returns CDR1 SGHTA and CDR2 FQGNSA. Trimming removed 5 bases from V and 9 bases from J; junction bases left unmatched: 6. This CDR3 region has 14 residues. This CDR3 reads CASSPQGASSPLHF. The DNA of the CDR3 is TGTGCCAGCAGCCCCCAGGGGGCTAGTTCACCCCTCCACTTT.

The genes are TRBV2 and TRBJ2-1, with D possibly being TRBD1 (6 bases). The germline V gene has CDR1 SNHLY and CDR2 FYNNEI. CDR3 length equals 15 residues. V was clipped by 5 bases and J by 3 bases, with 14 bases between them. CDR3 coding DNA: TGTGCCAGCAGTCACAGGGTCGGACTCTACAATGAGCAGTTCTTC. It translates to CASSHRVGLYNEQFF. Using reference TRBV2 and TRBJ2-1 for the parts outside the CDR3, the full variable domain is EPEVTQTPSHQVTQMGQEVILRCVPISNHLYFYWYRQILGQKVEFLVSFYNNEISEKSEIFDDQFSVERPDGSNFTLKIRSTKLEDSAMYFCASSHRVGLYNEQFFGPGTRLTVL.

The genes are TRBV7-8 and TRBJ2-1; D perhaps matches TRBD2 (6 bases). The CDR3 consists of 16 residues. The germline V gene has CDR1 SGHVS and CDR2 FQNEAQ. V lost 6 bases and J 4 bases, leaving 19 bases between the germline ends. The CDR3 here is CASSDRGGARYNEQFF. In DNA form, the CDR3 reads TGTGCCAGCAGTGACCGGGGCGGGGCCAGGTACAATGAGCAGTTCTTC.

V is TRBV14 and J is TRBJ1-6; D might be TRBD1 (6 bases). The V gene lost 4 bases and the J gene lost 10 bases, with 17 bases spanning the gap. The CDR3 totals 15 residues. The germline V gene has CDR1 SGHDN and CDR2 FVKESK. CDR3 sequence reads: CASSRVGGGGSPLHF. The CDR3 DNA follows: TGTGCCAGCAGCCGGGTCGGGGGGGGCGGCTCACCCCTCCACTTT.

The genes are TRBV29-1 and TRBJ2-1, with 10 bases aligning to TRBD2. Trimming at V came to 5 bases and at J to 7 bases, leaving 5 bases not matched to a gene. CDR3 size: 13 residues. Germline V gives CDR1 SQVTM, CDR2 ANQGSEA. The CDR3, as DNA: TGCAGCGTTCGGACTAGCGGAGCAAATGAGCAGTTCTTC. It is translated as CSVRTSGANEQFF.

The rearrangement joins TRBV7-6 to TRBJ2-7, with 10 bases that match TRBD1. The V gene's germline CDR1 is SGHVS and CDR2 FNYEAQ. Germline trimming cut 1 base from V and 4 bases from J; bases unmatched to any gene: 1. The CDR3 is made up of 14 amino acids. CDR3 sequence reads: CASSLGDRGYEQYF. CDR3 in DNA: TGTGCCAGCAGCTTAGGGGACAGGGGATACGAGCAGTACTTC.

The V gene is TRBV28, the J gene TRBJ1-4; no clear D gene. The V and J ends lost 2 bases and 5 bases respectively, with 9 bases between them. The germline gives CDR1 MDHEN, CDR2 SYDVKM. This CDR3 spans 14 amino acids. In nucleotides, the CDR3 is TGTGCCAGCAGTTTACTAGGGAGCAATGAAAAACTGTTTTTT. Translated, it gives CASSLLGSNEKLFF.

The V call is TRBV2, the J call TRBJ2-1; possibly TRBD1 for D (6 bases). Trimming left V 7 bases short and J 7 bases short, with 17 bases between. The CDR3 runs to 14 residues. The V gene's germline CDR1 is SNHLY and CDR2 FYNNEI. The CDR3 region has the DNA TGTGCCAGCAACGGGCAGGGGTCGGGGAATGAGCAGTTCTTC. This encodes CASNGQGSGNEQFF.

This chain uses TRBV27 with TRBJ1-5, with D perhaps matching TRBD1 (5 bases). Trimming left V 11 bases short and J 7 bases short, with 18 bases between. The CDR3 contains 13 residues. Germline V gene data show CDR1 as MNHEY and CDR2 as SMNVEV (reference sequence). Written as DNA, the CDR3 is TGTGCCTCTTCCGAACAAAAGGGGCAGCCCCAGCATTTT. Residues: CASSEQKGQPQHF.

As concerns this clone: Other DNA sequences of this sample code for an identical CDR3. V is TRBV5-4 and J is TRBJ1-2; D gene uncertain. Germline V gives CDR1 SGHNT, CDR2 YYREEE (reference sequence). Trimming pared 2 bases from V and 5 bases from J, leaving 7 bases between. The CDR3 consists of 12 residues. This chain's CDR3 is CASSLEGYGYTF. CDR3 in DNA: TGTGCCAGCAGCTTAGAGGGTTATGGCTACACCTTC.

The rearrangement uses TRBV7-2 and TRBJ1-2, with D uncertain. Trimming shortened V by 5 bases and J by 8 bases, and 9 bases separated the two germline ends. This CDR3 comprises 11 residues. The germline V gene has CDR1 SGHTA and CDR2 FQGNSA. The CDR3 DNA reads TGTGCCAGCAGCGTACTATACGGCTACACCTTC. Translation: CASSVLYGYTF.

This clone has only a few counts. The chain's CDR3 is CASSPPVGRSGNTIYF. The CDR3 coding sequence is TGTGCCAGCTCACCACCGGTGGGCCGCTCTGGAAACACCATATATTTT. The chain couples TRBV18 to TRBJ1-3; D remains ambiguous. The CDR3 is made up of 16 amino acids. CDR1 KGHSH and CDR2 LQKENI come from the germline V gene. Trimming cost V 0 bases and J 0 bases, with 9 bases left between them.

In this sample, this clone turned up a few times. The chain couples TRBV11-1 to TRBJ1-6; 7 nucleotides match TRBD1. J lost 7 bases, V lost 5 bases, and 11 bases had no gene match. The germline CDR1 and CDR2 sequences are SGHAT and FQDESV (reference sequence). The CDR3 covers 16 residues. The CDR3 sequence is CASSRKRTGPNSPLHF. The CDR3 region has the DNA TGTGCCAGCAGCCGAAAAAGGACAGGTCCCAATTCACCCCTCCACTTT.

V gene TRBV2 combines with J gene TRBJ1-6; D might be TRBD1 (5 bases). Looked up from germline, CDR1 is SNHLY and CDR2 is FYNNEI. The CDR3 contains 13 residues. V gave up 7 bases and J gave up 10 bases, with 14 bases separating them. The CDR3 coding sequence is TGTGCCAGCACCGGACAAGAAGGATCACCCCTCCACTTT. This encodes CASTGQEGSPLHF.

The rearrangement links TRBV6-6 to TRBJ2-5, with a tentative D call TRBD1 (5 bases). CDR3 length: 14 amino acids. Between the trimmed V and J ends, which lost 7 bases and 1 base, there was a span of 13 bases. CDR1 is MNHNY, CDR2 SVGAGI, per germline (reference sequence). The CDR3 bases are TGTGCCAGCAAAATTTCGACAGCCCAAGAGACCCAGTACTTC. Translation gives CASKISTAQETQYF.

The chain employs TRBV28 and TRBJ1-2; 8 nucleotides match TRBD1. CDR3 length: 15 residues. CDR1 MDHEN and CDR2 SYDVKM come from the germline V gene. V lost 6 bases to trimming and J lost 12 bases; unmatched junction nucleotides: 18. CDR3 coding DNA: TGTGCCAGCAGAGGACAGGGAGGGGGTCAGGAGAGGAACACCTTC. This sequence encodes CASRGQGGGQERNTF.

The chain has TRBV29-1 and TRBJ2-3; 7 nucleotides agree with TRBD1. The CDR3 is made up of 14 amino acids. Germline CDR1 and CDR2: SQVTM and ANQGSEA. V was pared by 5 bases and J by 4 bases, with 9 bases of the junction left unmatched. For the CDR3, the DNA is TGCAGCGTTCAAGGGGGCGAGGGGGCAGATACGCAGTATTTT. Protein: CSVQGGEGADTQYF.

The rearrangement joins TRBV5-6 to TRBJ2-3; 7 bases fit TRBD1. This CDR3 is 17 amino acids long. CDR1 is SGHDT, CDR2 YYEEEE, per germline. The trim removed 1 base at V and 5 bases at J, leaving 13 bases unmatched. The CDR3 spells CASSLRARQGPQDTQYF. CDR3 nucleotides: TGTGCCAGCAGCTTGAGGGCGAGACAGGGCCCTCAAGATACGCAGTATTTT.

The CDR3 spells CASSPRPSHEQYF. DNA for the CDR3: TGTGCCAGCAGCCCGCGGCCTAGCCACGAGCAGTACTTC. The chain joins TRBV7-8 to TRBJ2-7; TRBD2 might be the D (5 bases). The CDR3 has 13 residues. V lost 5 bases, J lost 5 bases, and 13 bases lay in between. Looked up from germline, CDR1 is SGHVS and CDR2 is FQNEAQ. Supplemented by reference TRBV7-8 and TRBJ2-7, the full variable domain reads GAGVSQSPRYKVAKRGQDVALRCDPISGHVSLFWYQQALGQGPEFLTYFQNEAQLDKSGLPSDRFFAERPEGSVSTLKIQRTQQEDSAVYLCASSPRPSHEQYFGPGTRLTVT.

The rearrangement links TRBV6-5 to TRBJ2-1; TRBD2 is a possible D gene (5 bases). Germline V gene lookup returns CDR1 MNHEY and CDR2 SVGAGI. CDR3 length: 16 residues. The V gene lost 0 bases and the J gene lost 2 bases, with 11 bases spanning the gap. The CDR3 loop is CASSYSGASPYNEQFF. The DNA for the CDR3 is TGTGCCAGCAGTTACTCCGGCGCTAGCCCCTACAATGAGCAGTTCTTC.

This clone was counted only a few times. The genes are TRBV5-4 and TRBJ2-6, with unresolved D. The V and J ends lost 4 bases and 1 base respectively, with 6 bases between them. This CDR3 has 14 residues. Germline V gene lookup returns CDR1 SGHNT and CDR2 YYREEE (reference sequence). CDR3 sequence reads: CASSPVSGANVLTF. In DNA, the CDR3 is TGTGCCAGCAGCCCAGTGTCTGGGGCCAACGTCCTGACTTTC.

The J gene is TRBJ1-1, the V gene TRBV6-6, with D possibly matching TRBD1 (5 bases). Germline values: CDR1 MNHNY, CDR2 SVGAGI (reference sequence). The CDR3 covers 14 residues. Trimming left V 6 bases short and J 4 bases short, with 15 bases between. CDR3 sequence (DNA): TGTGCCAGCAGCTTCCAGGGATGGAGCACTGAAGCTTTCTTT. This gives the protein CASSFQGWSTEAFF.